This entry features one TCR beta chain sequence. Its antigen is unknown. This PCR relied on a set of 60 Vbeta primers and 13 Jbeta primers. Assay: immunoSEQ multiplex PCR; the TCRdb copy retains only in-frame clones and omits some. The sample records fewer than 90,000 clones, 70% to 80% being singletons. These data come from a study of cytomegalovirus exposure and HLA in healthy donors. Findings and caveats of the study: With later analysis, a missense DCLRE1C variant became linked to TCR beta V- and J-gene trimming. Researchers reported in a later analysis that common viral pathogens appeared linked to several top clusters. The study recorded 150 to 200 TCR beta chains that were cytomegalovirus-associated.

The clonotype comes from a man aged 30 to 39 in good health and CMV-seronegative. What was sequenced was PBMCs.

CDR3 bases: TGTGCCAGCAGCCAAGAGCCTAGCCCCGGGGTTCGAGAGACCCAGTACTTC. Translated: CASSQEPSPGVRETQYF. The V and J genes are TRBV4-2 and TRBJ2-5, with TRBD2 as a possible D gene (5 bases). The CDR3 has 17 residues. Germline CDR1 and CDR2: LGHNA and YNFKEQ. Trimming removed 0 bases at V and 4 bases at J, with 18 bases between.